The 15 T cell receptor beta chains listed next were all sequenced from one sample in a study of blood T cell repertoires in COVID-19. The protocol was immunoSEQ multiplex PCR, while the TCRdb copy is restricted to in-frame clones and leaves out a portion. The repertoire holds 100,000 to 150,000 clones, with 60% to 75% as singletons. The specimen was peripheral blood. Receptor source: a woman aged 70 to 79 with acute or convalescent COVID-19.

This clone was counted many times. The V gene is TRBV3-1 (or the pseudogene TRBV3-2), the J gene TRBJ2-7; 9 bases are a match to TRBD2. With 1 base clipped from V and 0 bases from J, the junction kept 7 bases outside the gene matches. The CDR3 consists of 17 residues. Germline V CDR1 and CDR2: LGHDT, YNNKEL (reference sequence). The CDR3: CASSQASGGLSSYEQYF. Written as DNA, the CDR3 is TGTGCCAGCAGCCAAGCCAGCGGGGGGCTTAGCTCCTACGAGCAGTACTTC.

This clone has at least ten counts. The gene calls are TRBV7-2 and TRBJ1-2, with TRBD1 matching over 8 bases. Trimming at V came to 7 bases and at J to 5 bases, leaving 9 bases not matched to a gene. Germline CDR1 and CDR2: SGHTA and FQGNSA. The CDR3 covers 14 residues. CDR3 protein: CASTRQGSGYGYTF. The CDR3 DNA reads TGTGCCAGCACCCGACAGGGGTCTGGGTATGGCTACACCTTC. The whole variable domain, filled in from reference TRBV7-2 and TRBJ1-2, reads GAGVSQSPSNKVTEKGKDVELRCDPISGHTALYWYRQSLGQGLEFLIYFQGNSAPDKSGLPSDRFSAERTGGSVSTLTIQRTQQEDSAVYLCASTRQGSGYGYTFGSGTRLTVV.

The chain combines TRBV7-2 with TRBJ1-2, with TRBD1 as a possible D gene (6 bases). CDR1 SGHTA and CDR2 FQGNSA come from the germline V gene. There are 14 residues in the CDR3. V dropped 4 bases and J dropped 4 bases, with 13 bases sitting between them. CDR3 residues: CASSSMARGYGYTF. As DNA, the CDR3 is TGTGCCAGCAGCTCTATGGCCAGGGGCTATGGCTACACCTTC.

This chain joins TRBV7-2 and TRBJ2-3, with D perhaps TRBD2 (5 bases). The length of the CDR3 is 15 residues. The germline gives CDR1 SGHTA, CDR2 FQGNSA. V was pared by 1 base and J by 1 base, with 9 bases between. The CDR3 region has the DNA TGTGCCAGCAGCTTAGGGTCCGGGGGCACAGATACGCAGTATTTT. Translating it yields CASSLGSGGTDTQYF. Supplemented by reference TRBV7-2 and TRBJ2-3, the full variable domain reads GAGVSQSPSNKVTEKGKDVELRCDPISGHTALYWYRQSLGQGLEFLIYFQGNSAPDKSGLPSDRFSAERTGGSVSTLTIQRTQQEDSAVYLCASSLGSGGTDTQYFGPGTRLTVL.

Written as DNA, the CDR3 is TGTGCCAGCAGGGGGGCGGCTTACTACGAGCAGTACTTC. This codes for CASRGAAYYEQYF. The V and J genes are TRBV28 and TRBJ2-7; the D gene is possibly TRBD1 (6 bases). Germline loops: CDR1 MDHEN, CDR2 SYDVKM. The CDR3 has 13 residues. The germline V and J ends were trimmed by 6 bases and 3 bases, with 12 bases remaining between them.

Written as DNA, the CDR3 is TGTGCCAGCAGCGTAGCCGGGACAGGGGACTACGAGCAGTACTTC. It codes for CASSVAGTGDYEQYF. This sequence joins TRBV9 and TRBJ2-7, with 10 positions matching TRBD1. The CDR3 length is 15 residues. The V segment lost 0 bases and the J segment 3 bases; nucleotides outside the gene matches: 3. Germline assignment: CDR1 SGDLS and CDR2 YYNGEE.

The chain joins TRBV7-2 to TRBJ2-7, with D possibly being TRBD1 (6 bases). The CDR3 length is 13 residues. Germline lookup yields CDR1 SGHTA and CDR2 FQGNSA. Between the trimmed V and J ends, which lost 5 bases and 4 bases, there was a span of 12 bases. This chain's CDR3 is CASSEVGGYEQYF. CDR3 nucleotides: TGTGCCAGCAGCGAAGTAGGGGGATACGAGCAGTACTTC.

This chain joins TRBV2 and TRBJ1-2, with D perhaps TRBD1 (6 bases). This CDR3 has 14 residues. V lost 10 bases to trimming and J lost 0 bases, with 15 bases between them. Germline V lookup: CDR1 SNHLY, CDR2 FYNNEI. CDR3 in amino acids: CATLVRGANYGYTF. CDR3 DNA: TGTGCCACCCTTGTCAGGGGTGCTAACTATGGCTACACCTTC.

The CDR3 region is CSVASGRASDTQYF. CDR3 nucleotides: TGCAGCGTGGCTAGCGGGAGGGCCTCAGATACGCAGTATTTT. The rearrangement uses TRBV29-1 and TRBJ2-3, with 12 bases aligning to TRBD2. The CDR3 spans 14 residues. Germline V gene sequence: CDR1 SQVTM, CDR2 ANQGSEA. V was pared by 6 bases and J by 4 bases, with 5 bases of the junction left unmatched.

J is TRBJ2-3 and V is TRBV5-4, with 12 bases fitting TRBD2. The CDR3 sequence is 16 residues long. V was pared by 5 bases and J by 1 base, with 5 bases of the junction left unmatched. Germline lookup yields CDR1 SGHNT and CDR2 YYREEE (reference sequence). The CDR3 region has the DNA TGTGCCAGCAGGCTAAGGACTAGCGGGGGCACAGATACGCAGTATTTT. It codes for CASRLRTSGGTDTQYF.

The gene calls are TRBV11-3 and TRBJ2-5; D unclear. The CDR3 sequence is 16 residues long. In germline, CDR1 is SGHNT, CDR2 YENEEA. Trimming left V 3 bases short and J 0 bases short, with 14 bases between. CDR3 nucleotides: TGTGCCAGCAGCTTGCGGTCTACTAACCACCAAGAGACCCAGTACTTC. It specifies CASSLRSTNHQETQYF.

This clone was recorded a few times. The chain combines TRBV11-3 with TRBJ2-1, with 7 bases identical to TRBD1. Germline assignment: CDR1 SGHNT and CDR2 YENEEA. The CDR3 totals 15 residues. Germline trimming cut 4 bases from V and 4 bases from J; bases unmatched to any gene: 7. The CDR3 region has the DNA TGTGCCAGCAGCTCTACAGGGGATCGGTACAATGAGCAGTTCTTC. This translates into CASSSTGDRYNEQFF.

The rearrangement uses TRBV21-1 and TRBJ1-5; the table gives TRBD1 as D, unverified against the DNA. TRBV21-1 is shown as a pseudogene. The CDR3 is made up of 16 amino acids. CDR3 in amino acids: CASILRQGYSNQPQHF. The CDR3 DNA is TGTGCCAGCATCTTGAGACAGGGCTATAGCAATCAGCCCCAGCATTTT.

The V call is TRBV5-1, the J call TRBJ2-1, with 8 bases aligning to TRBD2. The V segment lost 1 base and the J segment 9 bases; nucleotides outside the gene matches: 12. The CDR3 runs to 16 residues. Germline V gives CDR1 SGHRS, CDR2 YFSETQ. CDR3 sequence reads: CASSLSAPGGPGEQFF. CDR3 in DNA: TGCGCCAGCAGCTTGTCCGCACCGGGGGGGCCAGGTGAGCAGTTCTTC. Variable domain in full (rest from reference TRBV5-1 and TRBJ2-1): KAGVTQTPRYLIKTRGQQVTLSCSPISGHRSVSWYQQTPGQGLQFLFEYFSETQRNKGNFPGRFSGRQFSNSRSEMNVSTLELGDSALYLCASSLSAPGGPGEQFFGPGTRLTVL.

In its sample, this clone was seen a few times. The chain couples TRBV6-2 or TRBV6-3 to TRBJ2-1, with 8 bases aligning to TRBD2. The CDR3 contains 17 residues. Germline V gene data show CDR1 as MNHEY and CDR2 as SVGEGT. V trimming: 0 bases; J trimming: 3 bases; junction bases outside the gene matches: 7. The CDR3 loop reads CASSYSPTSGLYNEQFF. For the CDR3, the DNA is TGTGCCAGCAGTTACTCGCCAACTAGCGGTCTCTACAATGAGCAGTTCTTC.